This T cell receptor (beta chain) stems from a study of neurological immune-mediated disorders. Study-level results: HTLV-1-associated myelopathy displayed the greatest TCR clonal expansion, and multiple sclerosis exhibited the smallest, lower than that of healthy controls.

Time point noted: longitudinal time-point 3. In this sample, this clonotype turned up many times. Its antigen is unidentified. The CDR3 is 16 residues long. V dropped 2 bases and J dropped 6 bases, with 18 bases sitting between them. Germline V lookup: CDR1 SGHTA, CDR2 FQGNSA. The cDNA was produced through 5'RACE with 10-nucleotide random UMIs. One entry per CDR3 protein results from TCRdb running MiXCR on the 5' RACE reads. The sample includes roughly 45,000 distinct CDR3 sequences, about 14% of them seen just once. This receptor was taken from a man aged 30-40 years in good health. J is TRBJ2-3 and V is TRBV7-2; D unclear. What was sequenced was PBMCs. The CDR3 is CASSLYRGSFSDTQYF. The CDR3 bases are TGTGCCAGCAGCTTATATCGAGGTTCCTTTTCCGATACGCAGTATTTT.